The 14 T cell receptor beta chains reported below all come from one sample, sequenced in a study of T cells in Graves' hyperthyroidism and ophthalmopathy. Amplification yielded TCR beta CDR3 regions, with RNA transcripts as the source. The HTBI primer set drove a first-round RT-PCR of the TCR CDR3. One entry per CDR3 protein results from TCRdb running MiXCR on the multiplex PCR reads. The sample contains hundreds of thousands of distinct CDR3 sequences, 14% of which appear only once. Sequencing input: blood. These receptors were collected from a woman younger than 35 with Graves' hyperthyroidism.

The V gene is TRBV6-2 or TRBV6-3, the J gene TRBJ1-2, with 8 bases fitting TRBD1. The CDR3 is 15 residues long. With 8 bases clipped from V and 8 bases from J, the junction kept 16 bases outside the gene matches. Looked up from germline, CDR1 is MNHEY and CDR2 is SVGEGT. The chain's CDR3 is CASAPVQGGTGGYTF. The DNA of the CDR3 is TGTGCCAGCGCTCCTGTACAGGGGGGAACTGGCGGCTACACCTTC.

A few counts support this clonotype. CDR3 region: CASSGINRGNSYEQYF. The DNA for the CDR3 is TGTGCCAGCAGTGGAATAAACAGGGGGAACTCCTACGAGCAGTACTTC. The chain couples TRBV25-1 to TRBJ2-7, with 8 bases that match TRBD1. The V gene's germline CDR1 is MGHDK and CDR2 SYGVNS. V was clipped by 4 bases and J by 0 bases; unmatched bases: 8. The CDR3 contains 16 residues.

This clonotype occurred a few times. The CDR3 here is CSAPGQGKFRTEAFF. Written as DNA, the CDR3 is TGCAGTGCTCCAGGACAGGGGAAGTTTCGCACTGAAGCTTTCTTT. This chain joins TRBV20-1 and TRBJ1-1; 9 bases are a match to TRBD1. The trim removed 5 bases at V and 4 bases at J, leaving 11 bases unmatched. The CDR3 spans 15 residues. CDR1 DFQATT and CDR2 SNEGSKA come from the germline V gene (reference sequence).

The V call is TRBV10-3, the J call TRBJ1-5; TRBD1 is a possible D gene (6 bases). The CDR3 runs to 14 residues. Germline loops: CDR1 ENHRY, CDR2 SYGVKD. V was pared by 8 bases and J by 2 bases, with 13 bases between. CDR3 nucleotide sequence: TGTGCCATCCGGGGGGCAGGGGGCAATCAGCCCCAGCATTTT. Residues: CAIRGAGGNQPQHF.

This clonotype was seen more than once but under ten times. V gene TRBV20-1 combines with J gene TRBJ2-2; tentatively, D is TRBD2 (5 bases). This CDR3 region has 14 residues. V lost 0 bases to trimming and J lost 6 bases, with 11 bases between them. Germline V gene data show CDR1 as DFQATT and CDR2 as SNEGSKA (reference sequence). Here the CDR3 DNA reads TGCAGTGCTAGAGAGGGGAGTTGGTCCGGGGAGCTGTTTTTT. Its protein product is CSAREGSWSGELFF.

This clonotype was detected a few times. A read error may explain this, as a much larger clone is one base away. This chain links TRBV27 with TRBJ2-7; 9 bases are shared with TRBD2. Germline V CDR1 and CDR2: MNHEY, SMNVEV (reference sequence). The CDR3 loop spans 15 amino acids. The CDR3 loop reads CASSSRTSANYKQYF. The CDR3 DNA follows: TGTGCCAGCAGTTCCCGGACTAGCGCAAACTACAAGCAGTACTTC.

The rearrangement uses TRBV27 and TRBJ1-3, with 8 bases aligning to TRBD1. CDR1 is MNHEY and CDR2 is SMNVEV in the germline V gene (reference sequence). V gave up 4 bases and J gave up 4 bases; unmatched junction bases: 9. The CDR3 has 16 residues. DNA for the CDR3: TGTGCCAGCAGTTCTTCCCGGACAGGGATGGGAAACACCATATATTTT. Translation gives CASSSSRTGMGNTIYF.

V usage is TRBV3-1 and J usage is TRBJ2-1; D remains unclear. This CDR3 spans 14 amino acids. Germline lookup yields CDR1 LGHDT and CDR2 YNNKEL (reference sequence). V gave up 1 base and J gave up 2 bases, with 6 bases separating them. CDR3 loop: CASSQGRAYNEQFF. The CDR3 DNA follows: TGTGCCAGCAGCCAAGGACGGGCCTACAATGAGCAGTTCTTC.

Concerning this clonotype itself: At one end the junction does not follow the germline gene, possibly because of a read error. For the CDR3, the DNA is TGTGCCAGCAGAGAAGCGGGAGGTCCCTACGAGCAGTACTTC. Translating gives CASREAGGPYEQYF. V and J are TRBV6-1 and TRBJ2-7; 9 nucleotides align to TRBD2. CDR1 MNHNS and CDR2 SASEGT come from the germline V gene. There are 14 residues in the CDR3.

The V call is TRBV5-1, the J call TRBJ1-2, with D maybe TRBD1 (5 bases). CDR1 and CDR2 from the germline V gene are SGHRS and YFSETQ. Trimming removed 5 bases from V and 3 bases from J, with 8 bases in between. The CDR3 loop spans 12 amino acids. In nucleotides, the CDR3 is TGCGCCAGCAGTGGGACTTACTATGGCTACACCTTC. Translation: CASSGTYYGYTF.

The sample holds a few counts of this clonotype. This chain links TRBV11-3 with TRBJ2-1, with 10 nucleotides matching TRBD2. Germline CDR1 reads SGHNT; CDR2 reads YENEEA. With V trimmed by 5 bases and J by 9 bases, 4 bases remained unmatched. The CDR3 covers 13 residues. The CDR3 DNA follows: TGTGCCAGCAGCCCACTAGCGGGAATTGAGCAGTTCTTC. The encoded protein is CASSPLAGIEQFF. The full variable domain, with the rest looked up from reference TRBV11-3 and TRBJ2-1, is EAGVVQSPRYKIIEKKQPVAFWCNPISGHNTLYWYLQNLGQGPELLIRYENEEAVDDSQLPKDRFSAERLKGVDSTLKIQPAELGDSAVYLCASSPLAGIEQFFGPGTRLTVL.

This chain uses TRBV19 with TRBJ1-2; no firm D call. Germline values: CDR1 LNHDA, CDR2 SQIVND (reference sequence). The ends were cut back, 4 bases at V and 0 bases at J, with 12 bases in the middle. This CDR3 region has 15 residues. The CDR3 sequence is CASSTLAGSNYGYTF. Written as DNA, the CDR3 is TGTGCCAGTAGTACCCTGGCCGGATCTAACTATGGCTACACCTTC.

This clonotype was recorded at least ten times. This chain uses TRBV6-2 or TRBV6-3 with TRBJ2-7, with D uncertain. Germline V gene sequence: CDR1 MNHEY, CDR2 SVGEGT. This CDR3 has 14 amino acids. Deletions cut 3 bases from V and 2 bases from J, with 11 bases between. CDR3 nucleotides: TGTGCCAGCAGTTATTTGGGCAGCACCTACGAGCAGTACTTC. Amino acids: CASSYLGSTYEQYF.

This clonotype has a count of ten or more. The chain combines TRBV12-3 or TRBV12-4 with TRBJ2-3; D not resolved. V was pared by 7 bases and J by 3 bases, with 8 bases between. This CDR3 is 12 amino acids long. CDR3 DNA sequence: TGTGCCAGCAATCCTGAAACAGATACGCAGTATTTT. Its translation is CASNPETDTQYF.